This paragraph reports one T cell receptor beta chain. Its matching antigen is unknown. The sample belongs to a study of T cells in Graves' hyperthyroidism and ophthalmopathy. Study as a whole: Specimen type is peripheral blood, collected at initial diagnosis prior to any treatment. Broader study findings: Ophthalmopathy prediction by the model preceded onset by a median roughly 6.3 months. Separating ophthalmopathy from stable hyperthyroidism was achieved by a 13 V-J model.

It was RNA transcripts that yielded the amplified TCR beta CDR3 regions. TCR CDR3 underwent first-round RT-PCR with the HTBI primer set. TCRdb fed the multiplex PCR reads into MiXCR, producing one record per CDR3 protein. The table shows more than 650,000 distinct CDR3 sequences, with approximately 15% occurring only once. Exclusion followed for patients with uncontrolled infection, other autoimmune disease, pregnancy or lactation. Sample: blood. The TCR comes from a woman aged 18-30 years with Graves' hyperthyroidism.

The CDR3 coding sequence is TGTGCCAGCAGTGATACTAGCGGAGTTTTGGAGCAGTACTTC. Protein product: CASSDTSGVLEQYF. The chain recombines TRBV6-1 with TRBJ2-7; 8 bases are a match to TRBD2. CDR1 is MNHNS and CDR2 is SASEGT in the germline V gene. The J segment lost 7 bases and the V segment lost 3 bases, leaving 8 bases of the junction unmatched. The CDR3 has 14 amino acids.